This T cell receptor (beta chain) emerged from a study of shared clonotypes between healthy human individuals (dated by TCRdb to between 2020 and 2021). Some background on the complete study: A couple of women and three men aged 18 to 49 years were included in the cohort. The study deeply sequenced blood TCR repertoires of about five healthy adults to estimate repertoire size and the extent of clonotype sharing between individuals. Libraries were prepared and TCR repertoires were sequenced by different laboratories using diverse techniques, in order to increase sequencing depth and limit assay-specific biases. Each donor's leukapheresis produced roughly between about 0.9 and 9.5 billion PBMCs. The paper as a whole reports these results and caveats: Based on pairwise subsampling, the degree of clonotype sharing among donors was expected to be affected by sequencing depth. Only blood was sampled, and tissue TCR repertoires likely differ from those in blood. Because the study included a small number of donors, the genetic and exposure-history diversity represented was limited.

Using the deep immunoSEQ assay, multiplex PCR amplified TCR CDR3 regions from genomic DNA. Extracted genomic DNA from each cell subset was distributed evenly across all wells of several immunoSEQ 96-well plates, and each plate was treated as a replicate. For unsorted PBMC, approximately 300 ng of genomic DNA, equivalent to around 30,000 T cell genomes, went into each replicate PCR. Genomic DNA from unsorted PBMC was sequenced over ten immunoSEQ deep assay plates. Purified libraries were quantified with a Qubit 3.0 fluorometer, sized on a Bioanalyzer 2100, and re-quantified with the KAPA Library Quantification kit. Every immunoSEQ 96-well plate was sequenced on a separate single-read 150-cycle Illumina NextSeq 550 flow cell. As for the authors' bioinformatics: Because the immunoSEQ output included only junctional sequences and no quality scores, the filtering could not be the same as the filtering used for full-length reads. Sequences were annotated with PyIR, a Python wrapper for IgBLAST v1.9, using IMGT germline references to assign V/J genes and CDR3. Reads with weak V/J assignments (E-value above 1e-6), missing CDR3, stop codons, out-of-frame junctions, or ambiguous translated residues were removed. A V3J clonotype was defined by an identical inferred V gene, J gene, and CDR3 amino acid sequence. To compute the percentage overlap between repertoires, the number of shared unique clonotypes was divided by the size of the smaller repertoire. Repertoire richness was assessed with RTK rarefaction, the Chao1 estimator, and Recon v2.1 estimates of unobserved clonotypes. This is the immuneACCESS table as TCRdb keeps it, with only in-frame sequences that have V and J called. A part of the clones is gone; compared with another copy, unresolved V genes explain less than half, and the rest is unexplained. That table is the source of V, J and clone size, and D and trimming were worked out from the DNA. Here the sample has some 470,000 clones; about 82% occur a single time. The ten largest make up around 13% of the sample.

A single count supports this clone. This clone's antigen is unknown. No clone much larger than this one lies a single base away; base qualities are absent. Donors were healthy HIV-negative adults with no recently reported acute infections or vaccinations. Every donor was a Caucasian adult living in Nashville, Tennessee, USA. For unsorted samples, tens of millions of PBMCs were counted, and genomic DNA was extracted using the QIAamp DNA Blood Mini kit. After blood collection by leukapheresis, PBMCs were isolated using Ficoll-Histopaque density gradient centrifugation and then cryopreserved in the vapor phase of liquid nitrogen. V is reduced by 4 bases and J by 4 bases, leaving a spacing of 9 bases between them. The CDR3 measures 12 amino acids from cysteine to phenylalanine. Only the CDR3 DNA stays, 36 bases, in frame from base 1. CDR1 GTSNPN and CDR2 SVGIG are derived from the germline V gene (reference sequence).

The sequence was obtained from a middle-aged woman in good health. Some clones in this sample may be carry-over from other donors' samples. This chain is built from TRBV30 and TRBJ2-3; the D gene identity is not certain. Source material: PBMCs. The DNA sequence is given as TGTGCCTGGACAGATTCATCAGATACGCAGTATTTT. Translated, it gives CAWTDSSDTQYF.